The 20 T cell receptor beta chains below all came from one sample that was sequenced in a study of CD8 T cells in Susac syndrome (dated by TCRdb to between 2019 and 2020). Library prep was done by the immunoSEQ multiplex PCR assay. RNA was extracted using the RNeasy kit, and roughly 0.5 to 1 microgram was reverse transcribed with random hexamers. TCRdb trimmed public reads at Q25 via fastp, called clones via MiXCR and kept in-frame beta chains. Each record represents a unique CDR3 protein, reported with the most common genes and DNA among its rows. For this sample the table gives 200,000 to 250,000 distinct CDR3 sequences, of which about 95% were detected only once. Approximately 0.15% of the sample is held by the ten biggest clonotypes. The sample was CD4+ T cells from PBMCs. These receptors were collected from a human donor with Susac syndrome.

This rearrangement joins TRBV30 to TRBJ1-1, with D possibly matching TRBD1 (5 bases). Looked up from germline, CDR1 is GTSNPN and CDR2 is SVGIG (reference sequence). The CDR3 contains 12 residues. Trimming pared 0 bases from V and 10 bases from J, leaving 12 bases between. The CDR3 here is CAWSVLSGRAFF. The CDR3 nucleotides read TGTGCCTGGAGTGTATTATCGGGGCGAGCTTTCTTT.

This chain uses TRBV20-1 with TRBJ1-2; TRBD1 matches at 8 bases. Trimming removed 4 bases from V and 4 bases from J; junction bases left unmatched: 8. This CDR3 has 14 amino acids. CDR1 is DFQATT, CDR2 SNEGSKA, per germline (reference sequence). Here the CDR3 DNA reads TGCAGTGCTAAGGACCAGGGGGCCCTCTATGGCTACACCTTC. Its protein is CSAKDQGALYGYTF.

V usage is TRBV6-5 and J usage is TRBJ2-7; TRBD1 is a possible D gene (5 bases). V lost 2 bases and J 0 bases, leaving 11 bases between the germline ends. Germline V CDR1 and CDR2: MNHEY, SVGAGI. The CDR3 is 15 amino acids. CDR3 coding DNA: TGTGCCAGCAGTTACACAGACAGTCACTCCTACGAGCAGTACTTC. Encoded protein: CASSYTDSHSYEQYF.

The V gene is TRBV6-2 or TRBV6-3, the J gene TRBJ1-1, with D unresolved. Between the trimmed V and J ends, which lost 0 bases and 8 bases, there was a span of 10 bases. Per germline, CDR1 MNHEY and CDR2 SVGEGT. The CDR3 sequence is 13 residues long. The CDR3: CASSYSIPAEAFF. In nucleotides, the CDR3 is TGTGCCAGCAGTTACTCGATCCCCGCCGAAGCTTTCTTT.

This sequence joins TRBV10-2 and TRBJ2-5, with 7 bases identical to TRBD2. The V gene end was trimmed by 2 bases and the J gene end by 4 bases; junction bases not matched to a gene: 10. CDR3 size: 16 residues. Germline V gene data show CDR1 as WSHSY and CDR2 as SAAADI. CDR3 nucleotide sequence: TGCGCCAGCAGTGAGGCCCGGACTAGTGGAGGAGAGACCCAGTACTTC. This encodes CASSEARTSGGETQYF.

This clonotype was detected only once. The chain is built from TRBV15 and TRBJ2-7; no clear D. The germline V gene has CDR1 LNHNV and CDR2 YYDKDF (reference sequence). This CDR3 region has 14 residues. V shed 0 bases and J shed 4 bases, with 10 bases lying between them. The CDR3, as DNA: TGTGCCACCAGCAGAGAAAGACTGTCTTACGAGCAGTACTTC. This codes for CATSRERLSYEQYF.

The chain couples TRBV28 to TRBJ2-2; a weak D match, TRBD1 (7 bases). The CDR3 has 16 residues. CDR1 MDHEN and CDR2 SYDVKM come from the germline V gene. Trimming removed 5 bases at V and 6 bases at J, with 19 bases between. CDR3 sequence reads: CASSPPGQRVSGELFF. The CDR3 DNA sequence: TGTGCCAGCAGTCCCCCGGGACAGCGGGTTTCCGGGGAGCTGTTTTTT. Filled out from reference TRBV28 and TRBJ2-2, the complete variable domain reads DVKVTQSSRYLVKRTGEKVFLECVQDMDHENMFWYRQDPGLGLRLIYFSYDVKMKEKGDIPEGYSVSREKKERFSLILESASTNQTSMYLCASSPPGQRVSGELFFGEGSRLTVL.

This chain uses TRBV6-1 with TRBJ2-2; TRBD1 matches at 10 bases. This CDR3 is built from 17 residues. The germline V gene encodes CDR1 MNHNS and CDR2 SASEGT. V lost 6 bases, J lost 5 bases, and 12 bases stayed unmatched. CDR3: CASRVSGTGVVTGELFF. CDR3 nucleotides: TGTGCCAGCAGAGTCTCCGGGACAGGGGTAGTAACCGGGGAGCTGTTTTTT.

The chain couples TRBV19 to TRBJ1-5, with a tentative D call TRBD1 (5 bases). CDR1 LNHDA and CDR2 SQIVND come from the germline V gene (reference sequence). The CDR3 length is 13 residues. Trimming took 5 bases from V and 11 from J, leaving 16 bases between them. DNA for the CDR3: TGTGCCAGTAGTCCACAGGTGCGGGACGCCCAGCATTTT. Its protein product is CASSPQVRDAQHF.

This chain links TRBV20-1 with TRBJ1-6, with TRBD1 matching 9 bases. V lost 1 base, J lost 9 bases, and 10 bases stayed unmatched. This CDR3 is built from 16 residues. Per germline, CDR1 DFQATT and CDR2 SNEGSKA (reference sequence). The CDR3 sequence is CSARVRRGQGISPLHF. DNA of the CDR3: TGCAGTGCTAGAGTAAGAAGGGGACAGGGAATTTCACCCCTCCACTTT.

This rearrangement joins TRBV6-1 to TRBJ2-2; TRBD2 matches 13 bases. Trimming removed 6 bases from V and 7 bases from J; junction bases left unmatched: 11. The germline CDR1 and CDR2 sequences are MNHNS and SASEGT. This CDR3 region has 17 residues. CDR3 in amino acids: CASSPRLAGGHVGELFF. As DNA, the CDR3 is TGTGCCAGCAGCCCAAGACTAGCGGGGGGTCACGTCGGGGAGCTGTTTTTT.

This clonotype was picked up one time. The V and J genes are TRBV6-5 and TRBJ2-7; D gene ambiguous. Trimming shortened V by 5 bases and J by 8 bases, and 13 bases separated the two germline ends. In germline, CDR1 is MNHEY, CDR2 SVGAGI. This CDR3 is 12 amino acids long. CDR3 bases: TGTGCCAGCAGTCAGCTGGGTGGTAAGCAGTACTTC. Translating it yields CASSQLGGKQYF.

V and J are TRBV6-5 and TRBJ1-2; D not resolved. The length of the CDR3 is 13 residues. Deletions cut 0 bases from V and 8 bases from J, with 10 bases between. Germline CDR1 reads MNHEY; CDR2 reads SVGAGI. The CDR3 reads CASSYSGLVGYTF. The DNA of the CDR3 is TGTGCCAGCAGTTACTCAGGGTTAGTGGGCTACACCTTC.

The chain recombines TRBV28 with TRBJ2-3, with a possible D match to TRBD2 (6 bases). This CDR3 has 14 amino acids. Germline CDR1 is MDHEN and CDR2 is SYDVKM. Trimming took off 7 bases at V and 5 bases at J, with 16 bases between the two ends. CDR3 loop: CASTSPGVQDTQYF. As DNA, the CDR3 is TGTGCCAGCACCTCACCGGGGGTTCAAGATACGCAGTATTTT.

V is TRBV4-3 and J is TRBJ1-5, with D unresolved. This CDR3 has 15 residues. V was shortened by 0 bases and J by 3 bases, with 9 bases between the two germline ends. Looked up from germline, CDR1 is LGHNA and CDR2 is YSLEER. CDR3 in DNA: TGCGCCAGCAGCCAAGATAGAGGGAACAATCAGCCCCAGCATTTT. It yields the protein CASSQDRGNNQPQHF.

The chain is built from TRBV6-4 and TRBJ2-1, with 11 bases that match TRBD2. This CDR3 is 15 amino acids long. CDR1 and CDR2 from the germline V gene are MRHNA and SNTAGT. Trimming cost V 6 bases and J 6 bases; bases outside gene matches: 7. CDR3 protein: CASSASGGIGNEQFF. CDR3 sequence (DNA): TGTGCCAGCAGCGCTAGCGGGGGGATCGGCAATGAGCAGTTCTTC.

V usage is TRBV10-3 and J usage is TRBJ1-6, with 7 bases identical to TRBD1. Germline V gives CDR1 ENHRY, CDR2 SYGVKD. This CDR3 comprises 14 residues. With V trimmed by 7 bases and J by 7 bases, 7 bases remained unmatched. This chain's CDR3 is CAIKPGQPNSPLHF. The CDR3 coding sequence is TGTGCCATCAAGCCGGGACAGCCAAATTCACCCCTCCACTTT.

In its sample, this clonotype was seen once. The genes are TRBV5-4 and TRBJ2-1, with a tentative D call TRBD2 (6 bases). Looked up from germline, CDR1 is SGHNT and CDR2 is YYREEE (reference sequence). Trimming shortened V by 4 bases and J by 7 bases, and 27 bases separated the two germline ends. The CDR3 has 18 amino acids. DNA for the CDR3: TGTGCCAGCAGCCCTGGGGCGGGACTCCCCCGGATTGGGAATGAGCAGTTCTTC. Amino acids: CASSPGAGLPRIGNEQFF.

The CDR3 sequence is CSARDWQGNGYTF. CDR3 bases: TGCAGTGCTAGAGATTGGCAGGGGAATGGCTACACCTTC. The gene calls are TRBV20-1 and TRBJ1-2; D perhaps matches TRBD1 (6 bases). From germline, CDR1 is DFQATT and CDR2 SNEGSKA (reference sequence). The CDR3 spans 13 residues. V gave up 0 bases and J gave up 6 bases, with 11 bases separating them.

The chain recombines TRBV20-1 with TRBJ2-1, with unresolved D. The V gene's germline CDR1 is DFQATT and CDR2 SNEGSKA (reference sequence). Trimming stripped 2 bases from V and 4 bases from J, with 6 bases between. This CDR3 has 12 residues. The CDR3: CSARRRYNEQFF. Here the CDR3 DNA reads TGCAGTGCTAGACGCCGATACAATGAGCAGTTCTTC.